This section outlines one T cell receptor (beta chain) sequence together with its context. As processed by the authors: It was from reference gene primer amplification that nucleated cell counts were estimated. The repertoire was sequenced with immunoSEQ multiplex PCR; TCRdb's copy has only in-frame clones and lacks some. D and trimming come from the DNA, and the V and J calls and clone size come from that table. The sample carries more than 110,000 clones, approximately 80% recorded once. Germline assignment: CDR1 MNHNS and CDR2 SASEGT. The V end was cut by 0 bases, the J end by 12 bases, with 20 bases between. This CDR3 spans 15 amino acids. These data belong to a study of blood T cell repertoires in COVID-19. Study overall: Samples representing acute and convalescent COVID-19 were sourced from the United States, Italy and Spain.

The TCR was taken from an elderly woman with active or convalescent COVID-19. Input material: peripheral blood. V is TRBV6-1 and J is TRBJ1-2; weak D call: TRBD1 (6 bases). CDR3 protein: CASSEASGYRVPHTF. The CDR3 DNA follows: TGTGCCAGCAGTGAAGCCTCGGGGTACAGGGTCCCACACACCTTC.